The TCR beta chain described here comes from a study of response to subunit inactivated influenza vaccine. Findings of the study overall: A suggestion made by the authors is that each seasonal influenza vaccination recruits few new T cells.

This clonotype was observed at least ten times. No antigen is known for it. TCRdb called the RT-PCR reads again in MiXCR, with one record for every CDR3 protein. The sample records 150,000 or so distinct CDR3 sequences, around 11% being singletons. The CDR3 totals 14 residues. Germline V gene data show CDR1 as MNHEY and CDR2 as SMNVEV (reference sequence). Trimming removed 5 bases from V and 2 bases from J, with 13 bases in between. The chain links TRBV27 to TRBJ2-7; a weak D match, TRBD1 (6 bases). The sequences come from CD8+ T cells sorted from PBMCs, collected less than 30 months after vaccination. The clonotype comes from a man between 50 and 75 years old who received an inactivated influenza vaccine. The CDR3 DNA is TGTGCCAGCAGTACAAGGACAGCTGCCTACGAGCAGTACTTC. It is translated as CASSTRTAAYEQYF.